This T cell receptor (beta chain) was recovered during a study of OX40 agonist ivuxolimab in advanced cancers. Study summary: At doses from 0.01 to 10 mg/kg, patients were given intravenous ivuxolimab every 2 weeks. Partial responses were achieved by three patients, of whom one had hepatocellular carcinoma and two had cutaneous melanoma.

Germline loops: CDR1 SGHNT, CDR2 YYREEE (reference sequence). J lost 10 bases, V lost 2 bases, and 5 bases had no gene match. CDR3 size: 13 residues. For this clone: The antigen remains undetermined.

The assay was immunoSEQ multiplex PCR, and TCRdb's table has in-frame clones only and misses some. This sample carries about 94,000 clones, around nine tenths of them seen once, and the ten largest clones take under 0.95%. Study-wide findings and caveats: There was clonal expansion of CD4+ and CD8+ blood T cells by week 6 at 0.1 to 3.0 mg/kg. The authors did not determine the antigen specificity of the expanded peripheral T cells.

V is TRBV5-4 and J is TRBJ2-1, with 8 positions matching TRBD2. Source: CD4+ or CD8+ T cells sorted from blood, taken in a trial of the OX40 agonist ivuxolimab. The receptor was isolated from an adult with an advanced solid tumor such as melanoma, head and neck, liver or kidney cancer. The CDR3 DNA reads as TGTGCCAGCAGCTTCCAAATAGCGGGAGAGCAGTTCTTC. It is translated as CASSFQIAGEQFF.